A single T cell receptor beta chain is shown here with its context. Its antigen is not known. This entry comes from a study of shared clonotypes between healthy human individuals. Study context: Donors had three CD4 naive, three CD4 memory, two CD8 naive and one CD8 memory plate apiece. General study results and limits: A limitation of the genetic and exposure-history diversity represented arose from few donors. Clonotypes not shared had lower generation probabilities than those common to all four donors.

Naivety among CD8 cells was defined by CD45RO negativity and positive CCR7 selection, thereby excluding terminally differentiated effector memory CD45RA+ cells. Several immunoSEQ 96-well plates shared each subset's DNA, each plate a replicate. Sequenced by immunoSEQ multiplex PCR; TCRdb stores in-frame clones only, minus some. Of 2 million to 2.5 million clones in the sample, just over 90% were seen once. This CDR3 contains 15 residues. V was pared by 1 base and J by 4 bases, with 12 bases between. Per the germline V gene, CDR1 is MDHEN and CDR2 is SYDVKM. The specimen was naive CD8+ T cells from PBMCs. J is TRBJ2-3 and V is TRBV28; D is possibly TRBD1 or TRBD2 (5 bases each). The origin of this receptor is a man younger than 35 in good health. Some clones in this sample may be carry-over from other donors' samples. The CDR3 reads CASSLSREKPDTQYF. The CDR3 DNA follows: TGTGCCAGCAGTTTATCCAGGGAGAAGCCAGATACGCAGTATTTT.